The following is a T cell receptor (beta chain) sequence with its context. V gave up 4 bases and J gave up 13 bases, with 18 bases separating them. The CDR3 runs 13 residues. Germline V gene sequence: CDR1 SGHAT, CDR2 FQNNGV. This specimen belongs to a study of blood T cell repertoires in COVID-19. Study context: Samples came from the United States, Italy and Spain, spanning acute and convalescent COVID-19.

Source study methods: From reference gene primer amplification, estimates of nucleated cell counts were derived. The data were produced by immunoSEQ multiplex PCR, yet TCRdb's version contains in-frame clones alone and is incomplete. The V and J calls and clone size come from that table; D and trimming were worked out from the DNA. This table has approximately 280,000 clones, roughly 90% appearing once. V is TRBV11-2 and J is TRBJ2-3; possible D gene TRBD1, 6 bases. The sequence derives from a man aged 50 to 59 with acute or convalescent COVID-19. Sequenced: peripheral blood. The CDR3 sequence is CASSSKGTSNEYF. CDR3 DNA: TGTGCCAGCAGCTCTAAGGGGACATCGAATGAGTATTTT.